This T cell receptor beta chain derives from a study of blood T cell repertoires in COVID-19. Study-wide context: Researchers got acute and convalescent COVID-19 samples from the United States, Italy and Spain. Sample material is recorded as cDNA or gDNA derived from T cells, B-cell-depleted T cells, or PBMCs.

This CDR3 spans 15 amino acids. J was trimmed by 4 bases and V by 5 bases; bases with no gene match: 9. Germline values: CDR1 GTSNPN, CDR2 SVGIG (reference sequence). Sequencing was performed with immunoSEQ multiplex PCR; in TCRdb, only in-frame clones are kept and a portion is missing. The sample includes 150,000 to 180,000 clones, around 85% of them seen just once. Sequencing was done on a sample of peripheral blood. The chain couples TRBV30 to TRBJ2-3; TRBD1 aligns across 10 bases. This TCR was sampled from a woman aged 60-75 years with acute or convalescent COVID-19. CDR3 in DNA: TGTGCCTGGTCCTGGACAGGGGGAGAAGCAGATACGCAGTATTTT. This encodes CAWSWTGGEADTQYF.